One and the same sample provided the 8 T cell receptor beta chains below, sequenced in a study of blood T cells in healthy people across ages. It was with a sample-barcoded 5' primer and a J-beta primer mix that a second PCR of about 6 to 11 cycles was run. Using its own MiXCR run on the 5' RACE reads, TCRdb lists one record per CDR3 protein. The sample carries roughly 900,000 distinct CDR3 sequences, 40% to 60% recorded once. What was sequenced was blood. These receptors were taken from a man younger than 40 in good health.

This clonotype was counted a single time. The rearrangement uses TRBV28 and TRBJ2-7; 8 bases align to TRBD1. The CDR3 runs to 16 residues. With 5 bases clipped from V and 3 bases from J, the junction kept 12 bases outside the gene matches. The germline V gene encodes CDR1 MDHEN and CDR2 SYDVKM. CDR3 protein: CASSTPGQGAGYEQYF. The CDR3 coding sequence is TGTGCCAGCAGTACCCCAGGACAGGGAGCGGGCTACGAGCAGTACTTC.

The chain couples TRBV10-3 to TRBJ2-1; D might be TRBD2 (7 bases). From germline, CDR1 is ENHRY and CDR2 SYGVKD. The CDR3 loop spans 16 amino acids. V dropped 4 bases and J dropped 8 bases, with 21 bases sitting between them. CDR3 DNA: TGTGCCATCAGTGGCGCGGAGGGAGGGACATCGGATGAGCAGTTCTTC. This sequence encodes CAISGAEGGTSDEQFF.

The genes are TRBV29-1 and TRBJ1-1; unclear D gene. The CDR3 loop spans 13 amino acids. Germline loops: CDR1 SQVTM, CDR2 ANQGSEA. With 4 bases removed from V and 0 bases from J, the gap between germline ends came to 9 bases. The DNA for the CDR3 is TGCAGCGTTGCGAACAGACTGAACACTGAAGCTTTCTTT. This encodes CSVANRLNTEAFF.

The chain carries TRBV9 and TRBJ2-7; perhaps TRBD1 as D (6 bases). V was cut by 3 bases and J by 3 bases, with 13 bases left in between. CDR1 SGDLS and CDR2 YYNGEE come from the germline V gene. The CDR3 contains 14 residues. The CDR3 sequence is CASSARQADYEQYF. CDR3 in DNA: TGTGCCAGCAGCGCAAGACAGGCGGACTACGAGCAGTACTTC.

This clonotype was observed a handful of times. The rearrangement links TRBV24-1 to TRBJ2-3; no firm D call. V dropped 4 bases and J dropped 7 bases, with 8 bases sitting between them. The germline V gene has CDR1 KGHDR and CDR2 SFDVKD. This CDR3 region has 12 residues. Here the CDR3 DNA reads TGTGCCACCAGTGAGGGTCGCAATACGCAGTATTTT. Protein product: CATSEGRNTQYF.

This clonotype was detected a few times. The rearrangement links TRBV10-3 to TRBJ2-7; D might be TRBD2 (5 bases). Per germline, CDR1 ENHRY and CDR2 SYGVKD. V was shortened by 6 bases and J by 4 bases, with 13 bases between the two germline ends. This CDR3 comprises 13 residues. Here the CDR3 DNA reads TGTGCCATCAGGGACGGACGGGAATACGAGCAGTACTTC. It codes for CAIRDGREYEQYF.

V usage is TRBV4-3 and J usage is TRBJ2-7; D ambiguous. Trimming pared 0 bases from V and 2 bases from J, leaving 11 bases between. The CDR3 has 15 amino acids. Germline CDR1 is LGHNA and CDR2 is YSLEER. The DNA of the CDR3 is TGCGCCAGCAGCCAAGATGGCGGTTCCCCCTACGAGCAGTACTTC. Its protein is CASSQDGGSPYEQYF.

J is TRBJ2-3 and V is TRBV5-5; no firm D call. V was pared by 3 bases and J by 0 bases, with 14 bases between. The length of the CDR3 is 16 residues. Germline CDR1 SGHKS, CDR2 YYEKEE (reference sequence). CDR3 bases: TGTGCCAGCAGCTCCGGGTCCTCGACTAGCACAGATACGCAGTATTTT. It codes for CASSSGSSTSTDTQYF. Full variable domain (remainder filled in from reference TRBV5-5 and TRBJ2-3): DAGVTQSPTHLIKTRGQQVTLRCSPISGHKSVSWYQQVLGQGPQFIFQYYEKEERGRGNFPDRFSARQFPNYSSELNVNALLLGDSALYLCASSSGSSTSTDTQYFGPGTRLTVL.